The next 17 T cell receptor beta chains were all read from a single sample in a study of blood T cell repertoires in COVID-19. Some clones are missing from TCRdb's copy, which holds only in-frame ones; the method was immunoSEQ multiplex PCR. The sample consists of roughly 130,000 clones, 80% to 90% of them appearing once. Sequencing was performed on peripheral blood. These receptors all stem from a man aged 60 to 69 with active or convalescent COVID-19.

CDR3 residues: CASRPRLAGAGEQYF. The CDR3 DNA reads TGTGCCAGCAGGCCCCGACTAGCGGGAGCGGGTGAGCAGTACTTC. This sequence joins TRBV27 and TRBJ2-7, with 12 bases lining up with TRBD2. CDR1 and CDR2 (germline): MNHEY, SMNVEV (reference sequence). CDR3 size: 15 residues. With V trimmed by 6 bases and J by 7 bases, 10 bases remained unmatched.

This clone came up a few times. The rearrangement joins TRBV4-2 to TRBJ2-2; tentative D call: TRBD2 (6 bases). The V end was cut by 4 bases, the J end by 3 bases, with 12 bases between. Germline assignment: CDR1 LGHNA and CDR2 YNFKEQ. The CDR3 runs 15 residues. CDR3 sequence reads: CASSPPGTDTGELFF. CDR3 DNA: TGTGCCAGCAGCCCACCGGGGACTGACACCGGGGAGCTGTTTTTT.

CDR3 in DNA: TGTGCCAGCAGCCCCCCCCGACAGGGACGGTCAGATACGCAGTATTTT. This encodes CASSPPRQGRSDTQYF. The genes are TRBV9 and TRBJ2-3; TRBD1 aligns across 7 bases. Per germline, CDR1 SGDLS and CDR2 YYNGEE. The CDR3 length is 16 residues. Unmatched junction bases numbered 12, after V lost 4 bases and J lost 4 bases.

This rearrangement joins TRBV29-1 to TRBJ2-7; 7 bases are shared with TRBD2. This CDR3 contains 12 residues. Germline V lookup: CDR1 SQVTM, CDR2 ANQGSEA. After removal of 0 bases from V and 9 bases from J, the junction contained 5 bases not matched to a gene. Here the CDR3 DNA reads TGCAGCGTTGAAGAGGGAGGGGTCGGGCAGTACTTC. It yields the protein CSVEEGGVGQYF.

The CDR3 DNA is TGTGCCAGCAGTTCCGCCGGGACAGGGTCTTCACCCCTCCACTTT. This encodes CASSSAGTGSSPLHF. This chain links TRBV6-2 or TRBV6-3 with TRBJ1-6, with 9 bases fitting TRBD1. Germline V lookup: CDR1 MNHEY, CDR2 SVGEGT. With 4 bases clipped from V and 9 bases from J, the junction kept 7 bases outside the gene matches. The CDR3 length is 15 residues.

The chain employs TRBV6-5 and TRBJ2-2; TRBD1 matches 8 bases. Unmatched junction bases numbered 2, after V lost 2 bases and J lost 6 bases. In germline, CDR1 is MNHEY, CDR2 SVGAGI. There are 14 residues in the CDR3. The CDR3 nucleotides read TGTGCCAGCAGTTACGGGGACAGGTCCGGGGAGCTGTTTTTT. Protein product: CASSYGDRSGELFF.

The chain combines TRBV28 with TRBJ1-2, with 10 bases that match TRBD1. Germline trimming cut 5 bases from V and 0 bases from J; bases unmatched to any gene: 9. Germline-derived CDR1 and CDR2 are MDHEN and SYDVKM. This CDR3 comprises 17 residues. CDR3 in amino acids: CASSPRGQGSSNYGYTF. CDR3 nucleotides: TGTGCCAGCAGTCCTAGGGGACAGGGGAGTTCTAACTATGGCTACACCTTC.

CDR3 bases: TGTGCCAGCAGTTTAAGGCGGCCCGAAGCTTTCTTT. Its protein is CASSLRRPEAFF. The chain joins TRBV28 to TRBJ1-1; D not certain. This CDR3 region has 12 residues. V was trimmed by 2 bases and J by 8 bases, leaving 9 bases between them. Germline V gene data show CDR1 as MDHEN and CDR2 as SYDVKM.

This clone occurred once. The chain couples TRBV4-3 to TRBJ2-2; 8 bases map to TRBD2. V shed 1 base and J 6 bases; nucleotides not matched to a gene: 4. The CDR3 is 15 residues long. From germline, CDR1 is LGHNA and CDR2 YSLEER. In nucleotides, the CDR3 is TGCGCCAGCAGCCAAGGTGAGACTAGCGCCGGGGAGCTGTTTTTT. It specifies CASSQGETSAGELFF.

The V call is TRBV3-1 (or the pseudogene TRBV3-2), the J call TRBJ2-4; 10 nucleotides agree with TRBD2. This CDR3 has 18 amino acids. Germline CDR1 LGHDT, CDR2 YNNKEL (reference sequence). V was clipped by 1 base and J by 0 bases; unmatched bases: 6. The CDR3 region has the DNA TGTGCCAGCAGCCAAGCACGGACTAGCGGATTAGCCAAAAACATTCAGTACTTC. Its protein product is CASSQARTSGLAKNIQYF.

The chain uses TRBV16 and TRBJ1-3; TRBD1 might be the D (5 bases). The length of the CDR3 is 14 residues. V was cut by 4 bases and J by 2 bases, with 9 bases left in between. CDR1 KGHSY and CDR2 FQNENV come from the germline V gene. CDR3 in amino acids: CASSLTVTGNTIYF. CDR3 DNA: TGTGCCAGCAGCCTGACAGTGACTGGAAACACCATATATTTT. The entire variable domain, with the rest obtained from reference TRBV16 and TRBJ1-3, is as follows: GEEVAQTPKHLVRGEGQKAKLYCAPIKGHSYVFWYQQVLKNEFKFLISFQNENVFDETGMPKERFSAKCLPNSPCSLEIQATKLEDSAVYFCASSLTVTGNTIYFGEGSWLTVV.

The CDR3 region is CASSTRAVGNTIYF. The CDR3, as DNA: TGTGCCAGCAGTACGAGGGCTGTTGGAAACACCATATATTTT. V usage is TRBV3-1 (or the pseudogene TRBV3-2) and J usage is TRBJ1-3, with unresolved D. This CDR3 region has 14 residues. Trimming took 6 bases from V and 3 from J, leaving 12 bases between them. CDR1 LGHDT and CDR2 YNNKEL come from the germline V gene (reference sequence).

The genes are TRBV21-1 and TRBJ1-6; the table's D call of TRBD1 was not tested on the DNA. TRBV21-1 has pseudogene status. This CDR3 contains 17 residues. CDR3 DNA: TGTGCCAGCAGCAGGCCCAGGGTGAGCTCCTATAATTCACCCCTCCACTTT. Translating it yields CASSRPRVSSYNSPLHF.

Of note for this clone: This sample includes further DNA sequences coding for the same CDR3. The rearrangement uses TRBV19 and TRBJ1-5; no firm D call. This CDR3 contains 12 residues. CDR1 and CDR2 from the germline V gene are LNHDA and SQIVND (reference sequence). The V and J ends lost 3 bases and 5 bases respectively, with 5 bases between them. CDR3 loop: CASSIQYQPQHF. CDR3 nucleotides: TGTGCCAGTAGTATCCAGTATCAGCCCCAGCATTTT. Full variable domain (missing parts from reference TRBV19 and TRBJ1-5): DGGITQSPKYLFRKEGQNVTLSCEQNLNHDAMYWYRQDPGQGLRLIYYSQIVNDFQKGDIAEGYSVSREKKESFPLTVTSAQKNPTAFYLCASSIQYQPQHFGDGTRLSIL.

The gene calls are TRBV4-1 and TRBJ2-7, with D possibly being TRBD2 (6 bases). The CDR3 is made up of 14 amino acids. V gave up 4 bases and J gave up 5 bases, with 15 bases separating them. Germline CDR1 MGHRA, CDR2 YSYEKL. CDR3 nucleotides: TGCGCCAGCAGCCCATACCGGGAGCGTGACGAGCAGTACTTC. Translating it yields CASSPYRERDEQYF.

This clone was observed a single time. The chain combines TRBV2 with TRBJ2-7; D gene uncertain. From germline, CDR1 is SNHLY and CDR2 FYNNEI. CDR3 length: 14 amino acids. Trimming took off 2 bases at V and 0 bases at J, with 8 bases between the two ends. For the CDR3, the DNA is TGTGCCAGCAGTGAAAATCAGGCCTCCTACGAGCAGTACTTC. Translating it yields CASSENQASYEQYF.

In DNA, the CDR3 is TGTGCCAGCAGCTTACGGGGAGCGGCCTATAGCAATCAGCCCCAGCATTTT. Protein product: CASSLRGAAYSNQPQHF. V and J are TRBV7-3 and TRBJ1-5; D remains ambiguous. In germline, CDR1 is SGHTA, CDR2 FQGTGA. This CDR3 has 17 amino acids. Trimming pared 2 bases from V and 0 bases from J, leaving 14 bases between.